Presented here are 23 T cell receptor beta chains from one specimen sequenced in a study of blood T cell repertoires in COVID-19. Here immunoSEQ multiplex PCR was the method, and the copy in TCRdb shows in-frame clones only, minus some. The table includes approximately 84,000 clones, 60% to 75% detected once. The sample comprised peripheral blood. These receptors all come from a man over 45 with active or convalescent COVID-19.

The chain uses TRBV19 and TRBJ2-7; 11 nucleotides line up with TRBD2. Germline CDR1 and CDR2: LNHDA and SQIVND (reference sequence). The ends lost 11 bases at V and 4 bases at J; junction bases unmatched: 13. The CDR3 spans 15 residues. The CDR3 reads CASRTGLAGGYEQYF. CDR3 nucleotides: TGTGCCTCCCGAACGGGGCTAGCGGGGGGATACGAGCAGTACTTC.

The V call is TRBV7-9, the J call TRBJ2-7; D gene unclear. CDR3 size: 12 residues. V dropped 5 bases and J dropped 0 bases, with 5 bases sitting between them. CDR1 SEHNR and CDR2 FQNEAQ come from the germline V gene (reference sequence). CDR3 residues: CASSPSSYEQYF. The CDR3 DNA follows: TGTGCCAGCAGCCCGAGCTCCTACGAGCAGTACTTC.

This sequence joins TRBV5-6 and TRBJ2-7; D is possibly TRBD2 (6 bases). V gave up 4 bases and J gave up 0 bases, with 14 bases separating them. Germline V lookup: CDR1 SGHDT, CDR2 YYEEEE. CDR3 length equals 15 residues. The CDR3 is CASSPGLGSSYEQYF. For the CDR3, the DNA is TGTGCCAGCAGCCCGGGACTGGGAAGCTCCTACGAGCAGTACTTC.

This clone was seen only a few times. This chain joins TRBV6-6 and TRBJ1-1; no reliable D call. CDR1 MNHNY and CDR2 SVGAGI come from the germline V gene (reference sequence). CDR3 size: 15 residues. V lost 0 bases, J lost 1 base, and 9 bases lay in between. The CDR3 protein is CASSYSAVGNTEAFF. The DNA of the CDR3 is TGTGCCAGCAGTTACTCAGCGGTTGGGAACACTGAAGCTTTCTTT.

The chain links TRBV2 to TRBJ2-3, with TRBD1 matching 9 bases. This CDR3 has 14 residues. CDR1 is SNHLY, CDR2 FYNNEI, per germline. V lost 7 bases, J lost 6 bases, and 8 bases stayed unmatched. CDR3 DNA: TGTGCCAGCACTCCGACAGGGGGACCGGATACGCAGTATTTT. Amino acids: CASTPTGGPDTQYF.

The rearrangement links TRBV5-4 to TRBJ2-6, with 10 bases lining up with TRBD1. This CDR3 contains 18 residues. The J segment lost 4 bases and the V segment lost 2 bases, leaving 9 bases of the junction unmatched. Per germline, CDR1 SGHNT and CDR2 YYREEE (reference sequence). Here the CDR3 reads CASSFRQGAYSGANVLTF. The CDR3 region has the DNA TGTGCCAGCAGCTTTCGACAGGGGGCTTACTCAGGGGCCAACGTCCTGACTTTC. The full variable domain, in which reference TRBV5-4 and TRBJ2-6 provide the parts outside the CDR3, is ETGVTQSPTHLIKTRGQQVTLRCSSQSGHNTVSWYQQALGQGPQFIFQYYREEENGRGNFPPRFSGLQFPNYSSELNVNALELDDSALYLCASSFRQGAYSGANVLTFGAGSRLTVL.

The CDR3 nucleotides are TGTGCCAGCAGCTGGACAGGGGTCTGGGCTTTCTTT. Translating it yields CASSWTGVWAFF. The chain recombines TRBV11-2 with TRBJ1-1; TRBD1 aligns across 9 bases. The trim removed 4 bases at V and 11 bases at J, leaving 5 bases unmatched. Germline loops: CDR1 SGHAT, CDR2 FQNNGV. CDR3 length: 12 amino acids. The full variable domain, rest sourced from reference TRBV11-2 and TRBJ1-1, is EAGVAQSPRYKIIEKRQSVAFWCNPISGHATLYWYQQILGQGPKLLIQFQNNGVVDDSQLPKDRFSAERLKGVDSTLKIQPAKLEDSAVYLCASSWTGVWAFFGQGTRLTVV.

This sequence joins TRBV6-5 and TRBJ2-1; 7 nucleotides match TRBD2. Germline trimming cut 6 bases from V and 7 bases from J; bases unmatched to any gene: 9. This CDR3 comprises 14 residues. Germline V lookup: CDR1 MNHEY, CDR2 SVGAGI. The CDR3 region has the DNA TGTGCCAGCAGCCGGGGGGACGATGTGAATGAGCAGTTCTTC. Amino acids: CASSRGDDVNEQFF.

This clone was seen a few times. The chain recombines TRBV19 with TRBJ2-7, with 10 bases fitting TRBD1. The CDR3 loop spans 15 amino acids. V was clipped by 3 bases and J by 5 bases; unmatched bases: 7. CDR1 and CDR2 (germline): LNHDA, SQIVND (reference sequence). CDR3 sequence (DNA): TGTGCCAGTAGTATCCGGGACAGGGGCGACCACGAGCAGTACTTC. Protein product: CASSIRDRGDHEQYF.

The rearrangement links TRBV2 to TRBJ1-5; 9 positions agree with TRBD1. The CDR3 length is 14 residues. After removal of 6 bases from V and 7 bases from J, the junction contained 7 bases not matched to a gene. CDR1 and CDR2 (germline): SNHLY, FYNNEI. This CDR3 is CASSPQGARQPQHF. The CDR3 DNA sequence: TGTGCCAGCAGCCCACAGGGGGCGCGACAGCCCCAGCATTTT.

The CDR3 DNA is TGTGCCAGCAGCTCCAGTTCAGGGACAGGGGGCGCGGACGGCTACACCTTC. Its protein product is CASSSSSGTGGADGYTF. The chain links TRBV4-2 to TRBJ1-2; the match to TRBD1 covers 12 bases. V was clipped by 5 bases and J by 8 bases; unmatched bases: 15. The CDR3 consists of 17 residues. From germline, CDR1 is LGHNA and CDR2 YNFKEQ.

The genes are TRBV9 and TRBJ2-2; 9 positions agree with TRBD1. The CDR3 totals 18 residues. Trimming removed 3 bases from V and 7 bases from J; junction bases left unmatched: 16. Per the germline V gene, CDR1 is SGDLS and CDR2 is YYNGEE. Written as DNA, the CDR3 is TGTGCCAGCAGCGCGCAACCGACCGGGACAGGGAGAAGCGGGGAGCTGTTTTTT. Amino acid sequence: CASSAQPTGTGRSGELFF.

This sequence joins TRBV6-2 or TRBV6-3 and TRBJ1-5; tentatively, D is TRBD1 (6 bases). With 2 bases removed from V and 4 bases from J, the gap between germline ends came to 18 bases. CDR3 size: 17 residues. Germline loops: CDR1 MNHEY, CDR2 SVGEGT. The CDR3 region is CASSYDQGPAPNQPQHF. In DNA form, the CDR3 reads TGTGCCAGCAGTTACGATCAGGGGCCAGCCCCGAATCAGCCCCAGCATTTT.

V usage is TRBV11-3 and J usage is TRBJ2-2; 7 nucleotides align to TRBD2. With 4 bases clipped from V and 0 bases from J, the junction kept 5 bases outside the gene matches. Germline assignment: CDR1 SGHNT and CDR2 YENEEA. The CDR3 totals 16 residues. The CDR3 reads CASSSRLAANTGELFF. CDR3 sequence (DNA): TGTGCCAGCAGCTCGCGCCTAGCGGCGAACACCGGGGAGCTGTTTTTT.

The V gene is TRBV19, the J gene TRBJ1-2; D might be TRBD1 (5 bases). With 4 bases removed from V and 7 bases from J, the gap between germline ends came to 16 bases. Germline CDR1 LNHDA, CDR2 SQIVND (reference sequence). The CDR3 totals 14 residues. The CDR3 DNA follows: TGTGCCAGTAGTAAGGGGAGGTCCTTCTCTGGCTACACCTTC. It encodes CASSKGRSFSGYTF.

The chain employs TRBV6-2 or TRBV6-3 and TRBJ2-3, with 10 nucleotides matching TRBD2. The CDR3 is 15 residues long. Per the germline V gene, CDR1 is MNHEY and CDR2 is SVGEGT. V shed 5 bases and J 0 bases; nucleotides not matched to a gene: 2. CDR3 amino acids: CASSPAGGSTDTQYF. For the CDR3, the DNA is TGTGCCAGCAGTCCAGCGGGGGGGAGCACAGATACGCAGTATTTT.

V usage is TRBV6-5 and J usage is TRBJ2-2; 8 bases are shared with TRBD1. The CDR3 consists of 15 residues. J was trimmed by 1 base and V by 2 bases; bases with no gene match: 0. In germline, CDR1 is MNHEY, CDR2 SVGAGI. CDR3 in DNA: TGTGCCAGCAGTTACGGGACAGGGAACACCGGGGAGCTGTTTTTT. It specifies CASSYGTGNTGELFF.

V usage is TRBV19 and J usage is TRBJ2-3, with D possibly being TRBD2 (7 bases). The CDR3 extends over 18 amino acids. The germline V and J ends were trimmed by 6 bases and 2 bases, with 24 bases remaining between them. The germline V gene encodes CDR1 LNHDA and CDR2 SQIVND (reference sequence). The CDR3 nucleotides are TGTGCCAGTAGAGGTTCCACCGCCGGGGGGCCCATCACAGATACGCAGTATTTT. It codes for CASRGSTAGGPITDTQYF.

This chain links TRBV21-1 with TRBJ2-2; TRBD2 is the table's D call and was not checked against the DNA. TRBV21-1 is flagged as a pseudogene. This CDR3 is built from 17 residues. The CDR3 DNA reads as TGTGCCAGCAGCAAAGGCCGGACTAGCGGGGGACAAGGGGAGCTGTTTTTT. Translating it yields CASSKGRTSGGQGELFF.

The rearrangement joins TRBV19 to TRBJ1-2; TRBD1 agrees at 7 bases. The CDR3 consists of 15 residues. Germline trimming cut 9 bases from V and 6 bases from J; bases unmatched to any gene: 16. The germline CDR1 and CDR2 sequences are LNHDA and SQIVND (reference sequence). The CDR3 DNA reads TGTGCCAGCGGACAGGCTCCAATACCCCTCCATGGCTACACCTTC. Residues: CASGQAPIPLHGYTF.

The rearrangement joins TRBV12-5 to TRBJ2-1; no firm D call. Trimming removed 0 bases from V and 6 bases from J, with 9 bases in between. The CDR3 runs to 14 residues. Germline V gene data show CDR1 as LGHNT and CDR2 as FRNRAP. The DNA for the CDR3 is TGTGCTAGTGGTTTGGTGGCCCAGGTCAATGAGCAGTTCTTC. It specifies CASGLVAQVNEQFF.

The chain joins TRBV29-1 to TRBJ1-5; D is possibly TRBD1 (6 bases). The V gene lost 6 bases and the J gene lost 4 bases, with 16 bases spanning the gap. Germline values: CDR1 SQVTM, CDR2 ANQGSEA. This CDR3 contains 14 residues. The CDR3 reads CSVKQGNQNQPQHF. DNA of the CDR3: TGCAGCGTAAAACAGGGTAACCAAAATCAGCCCCAGCATTTT.

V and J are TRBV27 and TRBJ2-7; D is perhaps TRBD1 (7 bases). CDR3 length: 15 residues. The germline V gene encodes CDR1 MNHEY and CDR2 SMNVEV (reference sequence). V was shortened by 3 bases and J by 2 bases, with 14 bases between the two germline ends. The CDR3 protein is CASSFRQGGPYEQYF. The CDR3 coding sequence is TGTGCCAGCAGTTTCCGGCAGGGGGGCCCCTACGAGCAGTACTTC.